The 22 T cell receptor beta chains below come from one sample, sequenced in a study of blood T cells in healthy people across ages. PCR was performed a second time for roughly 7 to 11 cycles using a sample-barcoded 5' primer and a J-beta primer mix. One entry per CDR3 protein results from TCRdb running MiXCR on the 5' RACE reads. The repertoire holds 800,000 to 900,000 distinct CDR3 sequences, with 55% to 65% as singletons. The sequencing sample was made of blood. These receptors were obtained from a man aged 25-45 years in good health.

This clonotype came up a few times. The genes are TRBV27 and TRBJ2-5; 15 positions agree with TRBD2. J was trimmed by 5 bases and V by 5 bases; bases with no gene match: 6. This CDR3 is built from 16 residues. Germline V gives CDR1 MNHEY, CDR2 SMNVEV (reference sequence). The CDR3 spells CASSPGLAGGGETQYF. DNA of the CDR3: TGTGCCAGCAGTCCGGGACTAGCGGGGGGTGGGGAGACCCAGTACTTC.

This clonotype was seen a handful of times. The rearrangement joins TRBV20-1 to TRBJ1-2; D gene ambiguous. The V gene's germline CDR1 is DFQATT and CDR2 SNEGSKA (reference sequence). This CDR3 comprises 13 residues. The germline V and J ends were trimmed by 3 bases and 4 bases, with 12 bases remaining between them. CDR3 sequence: CSASLGVGYGYTF. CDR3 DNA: TGCAGTGCTAGCTTAGGTGTTGGCTATGGCTACACCTTC.

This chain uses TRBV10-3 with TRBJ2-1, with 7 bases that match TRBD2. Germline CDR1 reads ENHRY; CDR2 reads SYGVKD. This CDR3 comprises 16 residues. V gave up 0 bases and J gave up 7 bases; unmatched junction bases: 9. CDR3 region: CAISESRGGYRNEQFF. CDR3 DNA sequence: TGTGCCATCAGTGAGTCGCGGGGAGGGTATAGGAATGAGCAGTTCTTC.

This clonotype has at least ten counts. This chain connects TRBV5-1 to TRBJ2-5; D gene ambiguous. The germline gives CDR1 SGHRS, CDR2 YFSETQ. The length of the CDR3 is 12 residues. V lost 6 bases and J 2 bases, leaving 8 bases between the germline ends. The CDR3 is CASKIQQETQYF. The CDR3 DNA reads TGCGCCAGCAAAATTCAGCAAGAGACCCAGTACTTC.

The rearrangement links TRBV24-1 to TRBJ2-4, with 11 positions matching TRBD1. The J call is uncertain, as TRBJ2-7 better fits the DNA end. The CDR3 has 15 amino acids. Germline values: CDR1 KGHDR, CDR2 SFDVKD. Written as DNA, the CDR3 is TGTGCCACCAGTGCCTCGGGACAGGGGGTCTACGAGCAGTACTTC. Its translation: CATSASGQGVYEQYF.

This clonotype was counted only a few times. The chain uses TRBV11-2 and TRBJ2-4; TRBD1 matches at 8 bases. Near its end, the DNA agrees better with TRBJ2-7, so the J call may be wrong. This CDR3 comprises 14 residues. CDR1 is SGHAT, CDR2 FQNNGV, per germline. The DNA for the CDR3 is TGTGCCAGCAGCTTAGTGACAGGGGTAAACGAGCAGTACTTC. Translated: CASSLVTGVNEQYF.

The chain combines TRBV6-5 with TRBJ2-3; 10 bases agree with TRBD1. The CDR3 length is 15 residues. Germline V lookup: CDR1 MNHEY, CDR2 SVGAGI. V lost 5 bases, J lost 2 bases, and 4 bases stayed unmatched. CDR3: CASSRQGALTDTQYF. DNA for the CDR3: TGTGCCAGCAGTCGACAGGGGGCCCTCACAGATACGCAGTATTTT.

CDR3 protein: CASSHPGQSNTEAFF. CDR3 coding DNA: TGCGCCAGCAGCCACCCCGGACAGTCGAACACTGAAGCTTTCTTT. J is TRBJ1-1 and V is TRBV4-1; perhaps TRBD1 as D (6 bases). Germline CDR1 MGHRA, CDR2 YSYEKL. The V and J ends lost 3 bases and 1 base respectively, with 12 bases between them. The CDR3 is 15 residues long.

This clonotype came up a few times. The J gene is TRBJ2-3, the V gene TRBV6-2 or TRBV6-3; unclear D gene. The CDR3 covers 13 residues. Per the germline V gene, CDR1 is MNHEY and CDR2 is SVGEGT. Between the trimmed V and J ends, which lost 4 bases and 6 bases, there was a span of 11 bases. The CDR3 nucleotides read TGTGCCAGCAGTTTAACCGGGTCCGATACGCAGTATTTT. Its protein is CASSLTGSDTQYF.

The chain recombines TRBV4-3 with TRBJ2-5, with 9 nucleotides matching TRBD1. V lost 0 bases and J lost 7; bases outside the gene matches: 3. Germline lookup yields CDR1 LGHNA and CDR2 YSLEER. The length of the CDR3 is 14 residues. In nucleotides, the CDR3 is TGCGCCAGCAGCCAAGATAGACAGGGGGGGACCCAGTACTTC. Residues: CASSQDRQGGTQYF.

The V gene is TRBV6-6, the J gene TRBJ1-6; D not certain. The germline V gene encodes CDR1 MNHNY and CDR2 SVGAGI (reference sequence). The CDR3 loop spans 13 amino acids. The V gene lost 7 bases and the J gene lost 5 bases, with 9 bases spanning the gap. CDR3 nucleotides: TGTGCCAGCATACGTGGGGATAATTCACCCCTCCACTTT. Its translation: CASIRGDNSPLHF.

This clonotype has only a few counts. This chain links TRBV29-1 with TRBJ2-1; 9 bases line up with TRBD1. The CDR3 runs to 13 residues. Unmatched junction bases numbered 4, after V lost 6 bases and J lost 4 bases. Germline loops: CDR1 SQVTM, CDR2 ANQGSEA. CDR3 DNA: TGCAGCGTCTTGGACAGGGGATACAATGAGCAGTTCTTC. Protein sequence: CSVLDRGYNEQFF.

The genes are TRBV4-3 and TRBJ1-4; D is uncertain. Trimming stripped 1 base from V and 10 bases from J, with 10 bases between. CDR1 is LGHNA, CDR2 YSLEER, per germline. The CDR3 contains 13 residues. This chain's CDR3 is CASSQGRFGKLFF. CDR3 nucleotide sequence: TGCGCCAGCAGCCAAGGCAGGTTCGGAAAACTGTTTTTT.

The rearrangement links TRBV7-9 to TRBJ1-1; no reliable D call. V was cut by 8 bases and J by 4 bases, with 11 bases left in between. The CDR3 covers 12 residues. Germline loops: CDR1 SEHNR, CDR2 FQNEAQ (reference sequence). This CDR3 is CASRLGSTEAFF. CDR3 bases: TGTGCCAGCCGCCTGGGGAGCACTGAAGCTTTCTTT. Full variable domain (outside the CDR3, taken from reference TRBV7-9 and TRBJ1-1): DTGVSQNPRHKITKRGQNVTFRCDPISEHNRLYWYRQTLGQGPEFLTYFQNEAQLEKSRLLSDRFSAERPKGSFSTLEIQRTEQGDSAMYLCASRLGSTEAFFGQGTRLTVV.

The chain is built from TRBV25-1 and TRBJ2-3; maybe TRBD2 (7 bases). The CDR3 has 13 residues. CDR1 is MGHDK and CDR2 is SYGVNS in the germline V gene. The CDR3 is CPERRGPTDTQYF. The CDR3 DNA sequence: TGTCCAGAACGGCGGGGGCCTACAGATACGCAGTATTTT. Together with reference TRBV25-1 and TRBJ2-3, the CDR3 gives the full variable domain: EADIYQTPRYLVIGTGKKITLECSQTMGHDKMYWYQQDPGMELHLIHYSYGVNSTEKGDLSSESTVSRIRTEHFPLTLESARPSHTSQYLCPERRGPTDTQYFGPGTRLTVL.

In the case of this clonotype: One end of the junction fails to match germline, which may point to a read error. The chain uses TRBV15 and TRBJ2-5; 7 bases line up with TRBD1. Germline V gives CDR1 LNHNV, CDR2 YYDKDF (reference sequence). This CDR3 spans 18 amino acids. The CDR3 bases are TGTGCCACCAGCAGAAATGGCGCTACAGGGGACGGTGGAGAGACACAGTACTTC. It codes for CATSRNGATGDGGETQYF.

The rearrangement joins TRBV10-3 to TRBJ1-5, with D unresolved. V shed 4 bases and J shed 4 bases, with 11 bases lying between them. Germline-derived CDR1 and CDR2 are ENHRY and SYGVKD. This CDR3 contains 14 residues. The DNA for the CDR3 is TGTGCCATCAGTGGGTTCAGTGGGAATCAGCCCCAGCATTTT. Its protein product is CAISGFSGNQPQHF.

The CDR3: CSAIVDRENGYTF. CDR3 in DNA: TGCAGTGCTATAGTCGACAGGGAAAATGGCTACACCTTC. The chain recombines TRBV20-1 with TRBJ1-2, with 7 nucleotides matching TRBD1. V trimming: 4 bases; J trimming: 6 bases; junction bases outside the gene matches: 8. From germline, CDR1 is DFQATT and CDR2 SNEGSKA (reference sequence). The CDR3 extends over 13 amino acids.

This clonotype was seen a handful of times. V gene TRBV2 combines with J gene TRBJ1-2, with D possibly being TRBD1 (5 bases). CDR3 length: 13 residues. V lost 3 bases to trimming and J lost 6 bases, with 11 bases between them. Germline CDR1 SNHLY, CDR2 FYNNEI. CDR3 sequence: CASSDGDANGYTF. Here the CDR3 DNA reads TGTGCCAGCAGTGACGGGGACGCCAATGGCTACACCTTC.

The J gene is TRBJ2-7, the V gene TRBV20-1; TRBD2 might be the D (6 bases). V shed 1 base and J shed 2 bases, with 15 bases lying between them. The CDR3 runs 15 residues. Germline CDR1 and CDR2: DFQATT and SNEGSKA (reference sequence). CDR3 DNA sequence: TGCAGTGCTAGAGGTCGGCGGGATCGAACCTACGAGCAGTACTTC. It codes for CSARGRRDRTYEQYF.

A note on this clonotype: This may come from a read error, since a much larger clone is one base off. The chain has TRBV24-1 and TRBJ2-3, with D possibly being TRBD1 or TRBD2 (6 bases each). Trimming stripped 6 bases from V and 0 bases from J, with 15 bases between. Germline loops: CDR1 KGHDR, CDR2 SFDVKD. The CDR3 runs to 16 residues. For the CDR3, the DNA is TGTGCCACCAGTAATCCCGGGGGCAGGAGCACAGATACGCAGTATTTT. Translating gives CATSNPGGRSTDTQYF.

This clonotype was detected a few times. In DNA form, the CDR3 reads TGTGCCAGCAGCTTAGACGGTGGTTTGGAGACCCAGTACTTC. It translates to CASSLDGGLETQYF. V is TRBV7-9 and J is TRBJ2-5; D is undetermined. Germline V lookup: CDR1 SEHNR, CDR2 FQNEAQ (reference sequence). This CDR3 spans 14 amino acids. V was cut by 1 base and J by 5 bases, with 11 bases left in between.